What follows are 10 T cell receptor beta chains derived from one specimen sequenced in a study of T cell repertoires in cytomegalovirus infection (dated by TCRdb to the late 2010s). Their cognate antigens are unknown. The label giving this sample's treatment or condition can be read as: in vitro stimulation with specific CMV peptide epitopes to enrich CMV-specific T cells. This sample was sequenced with an Illumina HiSeq 1500. TCRdb cleaned the public reads at Q25 with fastp, built clones with MiXCR and kept in-frame beta chains. Each CDR3 protein appears once, grouped with its most common genes and DNA. This sample holds some 800,000 distinct CDR3 sequences; around a third were observed only once. Around an eighth of the sample comes from the top ten. The sample was cultured CD8+ T cells from PBMCs, taken from culture after CMV antigen stimulation. The receptors stem from a human donor in good health (CMV status not recorded). Some clones in this sample may be carry-over from other donors' samples.

In its sample, this clonotype was seen once. V gene TRBV15 combines with J gene TRBJ2-4; 9 nucleotides agree with TRBD2. Per the germline V gene, CDR1 is LNHNV and CDR2 is YYDKDF (reference sequence). Trimming at V came to 5 bases and at J to 7 bases, leaving 12 bases not matched to a gene. The CDR3 sequence is 16 residues long. For the CDR3, the DNA is TGTGCCACCAGCGACCTGGGGGGCGGGGGGGCGAACATTCAGTACTTC. Protein: CATSDLGGGGANIQYF.

The chain has TRBV24-1 and TRBJ1-4; D is possibly TRBD1 (5 bases). Trimming stripped 4 bases from V and 0 bases from J, with 8 bases between. The CDR3 loop spans 15 amino acids. The germline gives CDR1 KGHDR, CDR2 SFDVKD. CDR3 residues: CATSEGDATNEKLFF. CDR3 nucleotide sequence: TGTGCCACCAGTGAAGGGGACGCAACTAATGAAAAACTGTTTTTT.

This clonotype showed up just a few times. This chain links TRBV27 with TRBJ2-1; D unclear. From germline, CDR1 is MNHEY and CDR2 SMNVEV (reference sequence). Trimming shortened V by 0 bases and J by 7 bases, and 10 bases separated the two germline ends. The CDR3 is 14 residues long. This CDR3 reads CASSLSQVGNEQFF. CDR3 bases: TGTGCCAGCAGTTTATCCCAGGTTGGAAATGAGCAGTTCTTC.

This clonotype was observed a handful of times. This sequence joins TRBV19 and TRBJ2-1; tentatively, D is TRBD1 (6 bases). Germline lookup yields CDR1 LNHDA and CDR2 SQIVND (reference sequence). The CDR3 contains 16 residues. The ends were cut back, 0 bases at V and 2 bases at J, with 11 bases in the middle. CDR3 residues: CASSIDRGYAYNEQFF. For the CDR3, the DNA is TGTGCCAGTAGTATAGACAGGGGCTACGCCTACAATGAGCAGTTCTTC. Full variable domain (rest looked up from reference TRBV19 and TRBJ2-1): DGGITQSPKYLFRKEGQNVTLSCEQNLNHDAMYWYRQDPGQGLRLIYYSQIVNDFQKGDIAEGYSVSREKKESFPLTVTSAQKNPTAFYLCASSIDRGYAYNEQFFGPGTRLTVL.

The rearrangement links TRBV11-2 to TRBJ2-3, with 14 bases lining up with TRBD2. The CDR3 is made up of 18 amino acids. With V trimmed by 2 bases and J by 6 bases, 10 bases remained unmatched. Looked up from germline, CDR1 is SGHAT and CDR2 is FQNNGV. The CDR3 nucleotides are TGTGCCAGCAGCTTACCCCCGACTAGCGGGGGGGCGTGGGATACGCAGTATTTT. This codes for CASSLPPTSGGAWDTQYF.

The V call is TRBV12-3 or TRBV12-4, the J call TRBJ2-3; D might be TRBD2 (7 bases). CDR3 length: 15 residues. The germline V and J ends were trimmed by 3 bases and 4 bases, with 14 bases remaining between them. The CDR3, as DNA: TGTGCCAGCAGTTTGGTGGGGGGGCGATCAGATACGCAGTATTTT. Protein: CASSLVGGRSDTQYF.

The V and J genes are TRBV11-1 and TRBJ1-6; TRBD1 aligns across 10 bases. Unmatched junction bases numbered 5, after V lost 8 bases and J lost 10 bases. The germline V gene encodes CDR1 SGHAT and CDR2 FQDESV (reference sequence). CDR3 length: 13 amino acids. CDR3 region: CASGGTGVSPLHF. The CDR3 nucleotides read TGTGCCAGCGGTGGGACAGGGGTATCACCCCTCCACTTT.

Only a few counts were recorded for this clonotype. The V and J genes are TRBV20-1 and TRBJ1-2; 7 bases align to TRBD1. This CDR3 contains 15 residues. Trimming at V came to 7 bases and at J to 0 bases, leaving 11 bases not matched to a gene. Germline V gene sequence: CDR1 DFQATT, CDR2 SNEGSKA (reference sequence). The CDR3, as DNA: TGCAGTGATACAGGGGTTTCATCTCCTAACTATGGCTACACCTTC. This sequence encodes CSDTGVSSPNYGYTF.

This clonotype has only a few counts. This chain connects TRBV2 to TRBJ2-1; the match to TRBD1 covers 7 bases. Germline assignment: CDR1 SNHLY and CDR2 FYNNEI. There are 15 residues in the CDR3. J gave up 1 base and V 7 bases, and 7 bases lay outside the gene matches. This chain's CDR3 is CASTAGQASYNEQFF. CDR3 in DNA: TGTGCCAGCACCGCTGGACAGGCTTCCTACAATGAGCAGTTCTTC.

J is TRBJ1-2 and V is TRBV4-3; possibly TRBD1 for D (6 bases). V was shortened by 3 bases and J by 6 bases, with 11 bases between the two germline ends. The CDR3 runs to 13 residues. From germline, CDR1 is LGHNA and CDR2 YSLEER. The CDR3 coding sequence is TGCGCCAGCAGCCATGGGGGGGCGGATGGCTACACCTTC. Its translation: CASSHGGADGYTF.